The next 32 T cell receptor beta chains were all read from a single sample in a study of control samples from healthy donors and cancer patients. Assay used: immunoSEQ multiplex PCR; TCRdb lists only in-frame clones, some missing. The table shows roughly 150,000 clones, with about 91% occurring only once. Material for sequencing was blood. The origin of the receptors is a man aged 18-30 years in good health.

This clone is a singleton in its sample. The V call is TRBV11-1, the J call TRBJ2-3, with 9 bases that match TRBD2. Germline lookup yields CDR1 SGHAT and CDR2 FQDESV (reference sequence). CDR3 length: 16 amino acids. J was trimmed by 0 bases and V by 6 bases; bases with no gene match: 7. CDR3 sequence reads: CASRRGGGASTDTQYF. The DNA for the CDR3 is TGTGCCAGCAGGAGGGGCGGGGGGGCGAGCACAGATACGCAGTATTTT.

The chain recombines TRBV7-8 with TRBJ1-1; D remains ambiguous. V gave up 2 bases and J gave up 1 base, with 5 bases separating them. CDR1 and CDR2 (germline): SGHVS, FQNEAQ. CDR3 length: 13 amino acids. The CDR3 region has the DNA TGTGCCAGCAGCTTATTGCCGAACACTGAAGCTTTCTTT. This codes for CASSLLPNTEAFF.

CDR3 amino acids: CAISAAGGYNSPLHF. CDR3 nucleotides: TGTGCCATCAGTGCGGCAGGGGGGTATAATTCACCCCTCCACTTT. The V and J genes are TRBV10-3 and TRBJ1-6; 7 bases match TRBD1. CDR3 length: 15 amino acids. Trimming removed 4 bases from V and 4 bases from J; junction bases left unmatched: 4. Germline CDR1 and CDR2: ENHRY and SYGVKD.

As DNA, the CDR3 is TGTGCCACCAGTGATTCAGGACAGGGTAGCAATCAGCCCCAGCATTTT. It is translated as CATSDSGQGSNQPQHF. V is TRBV24-1 and J is TRBJ1-5; 8 bases map to TRBD1. Germline V gene lookup returns CDR1 KGHDR and CDR2 SFDVKD. Trimming removed 2 bases from V and 0 bases from J; junction bases left unmatched: 2. The CDR3 extends over 16 amino acids.

The DNA of the CDR3 is TGTGCCAGCAGTGGGCTTAGGGGGTACACTGAAGCTTTCTTT. Translation gives CASSGLRGYTEAFF. V gene TRBV2 combines with J gene TRBJ1-1, with TRBD1 as a possible D gene (6 bases). Germline CDR1 reads SNHLY; CDR2 reads FYNNEI. CDR3 length equals 14 residues. Trimming left V 4 bases short and J 3 bases short, with 12 bases between. Full variable domain (remainder filled in from reference TRBV2 and TRBJ1-1): EPEVTQTPSHQVTQMGQEVILRCVPISNHLYFYWYRQILGQKVEFLVSFYNNEISEKSEIFDDQFSVERPDGSNFTLKIRSTKLEDSAMYFCASSGLRGYTEAFFGQGTRLTVV.

This sequence joins TRBV29-1 and TRBJ1-1, with D possibly matching TRBD1 (5 bases). Germline loops: CDR1 SQVTM, CDR2 ANQGSEA. V lost 4 bases and J lost 2, with 11 bases in between. The CDR3 is made up of 13 amino acids. DNA for the CDR3: TGCAGCGTTGGGGGCCAGGGCAACACTGAAGCTTTCTTT. Protein: CSVGGQGNTEAFF.

The chain has TRBV19 and TRBJ2-3, with D possibly being TRBD1 (7 bases). The V end lost 5 bases, the J end lost 4 bases, and 16 bases lay between the germline ends. Germline assignment: CDR1 LNHDA and CDR2 SQIVND (reference sequence). There are 15 residues in the CDR3. The CDR3 spells CASSGSQGRPDTQYF. The CDR3 DNA reads TGTGCCAGTAGTGGGTCACAGGGGAGGCCAGATACGCAGTATTTT.

The genes are TRBV6-5 and TRBJ1-2; D may be TRBD1 (5 bases). Per the germline V gene, CDR1 is MNHEY and CDR2 is SVGAGI. Trimming left V 7 bases short and J 7 bases short, with 19 bases between. The CDR3 spans 14 residues. The CDR3 reads CASTIVEGARGYTF. In DNA, the CDR3 is TGTGCCAGCACCATCGTAGAAGGGGCTCGTGGCTACACCTTC.

The chain links TRBV9 to TRBJ1-5; TRBD1 aligns across 7 bases. The CDR3 covers 15 residues. J gave up 8 bases and V 4 bases, and 12 bases lay outside the gene matches. Germline V gene data show CDR1 as SGDLS and CDR2 as YYNGEE. The CDR3 loop reads CASSPTGQVGEPQHF. CDR3 nucleotides: TGTGCCAGCAGCCCCACCGGACAGGTCGGGGAGCCCCAGCATTTT.

This sequence joins TRBV30 and TRBJ1-4, with 10 nucleotides matching TRBD1. Germline V gene lookup returns CDR1 GTSNPN and CDR2 SVGIG (reference sequence). This CDR3 has 15 amino acids. V dropped 0 bases and J dropped 8; count of bases not matched to a gene: 6. CDR3 DNA sequence: TGTGCCTGGAGTGTACTGGGACAGGGGAAAGAAAAACTGTTTTTT. Its protein is CAWSVLGQGKEKLFF. The whole variable domain, filled in from reference TRBV30 and TRBJ1-4, reads SQTIHQWPATLVQPVGSPLSLECTVEGTSNPNLYWYRQAAGRGLQLLFYSVGIGQISSEVPQNLSASRPQDRQFILSSKKLLLSDSGFYLCAWSVLGQGKEKLFFGSGTQLSVL.

This chain uses TRBV24-1 with TRBJ1-2, with 7 positions matching TRBD1. CDR3 size: 13 residues. The germline gives CDR1 KGHDR, CDR2 SFDVKD. The V gene end was trimmed by 3 bases and the J gene end by 5 bases; junction bases not matched to a gene: 2. The CDR3 DNA sequence: TGTGCCACCAGTGATGGCAGGGGGTATGGCTACACCTTC. Encoded protein: CATSDGRGYGYTF.

This sequence joins TRBV18 and TRBJ1-3; no definite D call. Trimming cost V 0 bases and J 7 bases, with 10 bases left between them. Germline V gives CDR1 KGHSH, CDR2 LQKENI. This CDR3 has 14 amino acids. CDR3 sequence reads: CASSPPLRANTIYF. The CDR3, as DNA: TGTGCCAGCTCACCACCTCTGCGGGCGAACACCATATATTTT.

The genes are TRBV28 and TRBJ2-6; D ambiguous. This CDR3 is 14 amino acids long. Germline-derived CDR1 and CDR2 are MDHEN and SYDVKM. The V end lost 11 bases, the J end lost 0 bases, and 11 bases lay between the germline ends. The CDR3 DNA reads TGTGCCTCTTCCACCCTCTCTGGGGCCAACGTCCTGACTTTC. Amino acid sequence: CASSTLSGANVLTF.

This rearrangement joins TRBV5-5 to TRBJ2-7, with D hard to call. The V gene's germline CDR1 is SGHKS and CDR2 YYEKEE (reference sequence). Trimming took off 0 bases at V and 0 bases at J, with 7 bases between the two ends. CDR3 length equals 14 residues. Here the CDR3 DNA reads TGTGCCAGCAGCTTGGGGATTAACTCCTACGAGCAGTACTTC. It encodes CASSLGINSYEQYF.

The genes are TRBV28 and TRBJ1-4; D is undetermined. V was shortened by 5 bases and J by 7 bases, with 29 bases between the two germline ends. The germline CDR1 and CDR2 sequences are MDHEN and SYDVKM. CDR3 length equals 19 residues. This chain's CDR3 is CASSPYIRYHSPSGEKLFF. The CDR3 bases are TGTGCCAGCAGTCCGTATATCCGATACCACTCTCCTTCGGGTGAAAAACTGTTTTTT.

V gene TRBV28 combines with J gene TRBJ2-1; TRBD1 or TRBD2 may be the D gene (5 bases each). CDR3 size: 14 residues. The V gene's germline CDR1 is MDHEN and CDR2 SYDVKM. Deletions cut 7 bases from V and 4 bases from J, with 14 bases between. The CDR3 is CASIPLGDYNEQFF. DNA of the CDR3: TGTGCCAGCATCCCCCTGGGGGATTACAATGAGCAGTTCTTC.

The V gene is TRBV21-1, the J gene TRBJ2-3. TRBV21-1 is a recognized pseudogene. The CDR3 length is 16 residues. CDR3 residues: CASSKDLNTSTDTQYF. DNA of the CDR3: TGTGCCAGCAGCAAAGACTTGAACACTAGCACAGATACGCAGTATTTT.

The V call is TRBV21-1, the J call TRBJ2-4; the D call TRBD2 from the table was never checked on the DNA. TRBV21-1 is recorded as a pseudogene. There are 16 residues in the CDR3. For the CDR3, the DNA is TGTGCCAGCAGCAAAGCGGGGGGGACCGCCAAAAACATTCAGTACTTC. Translating gives CASSKAGGTAKNIQYF.

The chain is built from TRBV6-4 and TRBJ2-1; D not resolved. V gave up 0 bases and J gave up 6 bases, with 12 bases separating them. CDR3 length: 15 amino acids. Per the germline V gene, CDR1 is MRHNA and CDR2 is SNTAGT. The CDR3: CASSDSKGGSNEQFF. CDR3 sequence (DNA): TGTGCCAGCAGTGACTCGAAGGGCGGCTCCAATGAGCAGTTCTTC.

About this clone: Other DNA sequences in the same sample also yield this CDR3. The J gene is TRBJ2-4, the V gene TRBV2; 7 nucleotides match TRBD1. CDR3 length: 13 residues. Germline V gene sequence: CDR1 SNHLY, CDR2 FYNNEI. J gave up 5 bases and V 6 bases, and 4 bases lay outside the gene matches. In DNA form, the CDR3 reads TGTGCCAGCAGGCTAGACAGGGAAAACATTCAGTACTTC. Its translation: CASRLDRENIQYF.

The V gene is TRBV11-2, the J gene TRBJ1-1, with D possibly being TRBD1 (6 bases). Germline V lookup: CDR1 SGHAT, CDR2 FQNNGV. There are 13 residues in the CDR3. V shed 6 bases and J shed 11 bases, with 19 bases lying between them. CDR3 bases: TGTGCCAGCAGTATACAAGGGGGTCTTCGGGCTTTCTTT. Translation: CASSIQGGLRAFF. The variable domain in full, with the rest retrieved from reference TRBV11-2 and TRBJ1-1, is EAGVAQSPRYKIIEKRQSVAFWCNPISGHATLYWYQQILGQGPKLLIQFQNNGVVDDSQLPKDRFSAERLKGVDSTLKIQPAKLEDSAVYLCASSIQGGLRAFFGQGTRLTVV.

The chain carries TRBV5-1 and TRBJ2-2; no clear D gene. The CDR3 is 14 amino acids. Germline V gene sequence: CDR1 SGHRS, CDR2 YFSETQ. V was trimmed by 0 bases and J by 5 bases, leaving 8 bases between them. The CDR3: CASSLAWKTGELFF. DNA of the CDR3: TGCGCCAGCAGCTTGGCTTGGAAGACCGGGGAGCTGTTTTTT.

The CDR3 is CAISAGTASGGELFF. In nucleotides, the CDR3 is TGTGCCATCAGCGCCGGGACAGCATCAGGGGGGGAGCTGTTTTTT. The chain employs TRBV10-3 and TRBJ2-2; 7 nucleotides align to TRBD1. Germline V CDR1 and CDR2: ENHRY, SYGVKD. This CDR3 region has 15 residues. J gave up 8 bases and V 6 bases, and 12 bases lay outside the gene matches.

V usage is TRBV5-6 and J usage is TRBJ2-4, with 8 bases fitting TRBD1. The CDR3 loop spans 15 amino acids. V shed 4 bases and J 6 bases; nucleotides not matched to a gene: 9. Germline loops: CDR1 SGHDT, CDR2 YYEEEE. CDR3 residues: CASSRMTGDGNIQYF. The CDR3 nucleotides are TGTGCCAGCAGCCGAATGACAGGGGATGGAAACATTCAGTACTTC. The full variable domain, its missing parts supplied by reference TRBV5-6 and TRBJ2-4, is DAGVTQSPTHLIKTRGQQVTLRCSPKSGHDTVSWYQQALGQGPQFIFQYYEEEERQRGNFPDRFSGHQFPNYSSELNVNALLLGDSALYLCASSRMTGDGNIQYFGAGTRLSVL.

This chain connects TRBV15 to TRBJ2-5; a possible D gene is TRBD2 (6 bases). The CDR3 totals 14 residues. V was shortened by 0 bases and J by 10 bases, with 15 bases between the two germline ends. Germline CDR1 LNHNV, CDR2 YYDKDF (reference sequence). CDR3 bases: TGTGCCACCAGCAGAGATCTTGCGGGGCTGAGCCAGTACTTC. This sequence encodes CATSRDLAGLSQYF.

The chain couples TRBV11-2 to TRBJ2-1, with 8 bases aligning to TRBD2. J was trimmed by 4 bases and V by 1 base; bases with no gene match: 3. This CDR3 is 15 amino acids long. Germline CDR1 is SGHAT and CDR2 is FQNNGV. In nucleotides, the CDR3 is TGTGCCAGCAGCTTAGCAGCGGGGGCTTACAATGAGCAGTTCTTC. It encodes CASSLAAGAYNEQFF.

The rearrangement joins TRBV2 to TRBJ1-4; maybe TRBD1 (6 bases). CDR1 is SNHLY, CDR2 FYNNEI, per germline. The germline V and J ends were trimmed by 7 bases and 8 bases, with 11 bases remaining between them. CDR3 length equals 12 residues. The DNA of the CDR3 is TGTGCCAGCATGACTACAGGGGAAAAACTGTTTTTT. The encoded protein is CASMTTGEKLFF.

J is TRBJ1-1 and V is TRBV7-9, with D possibly being TRBD1 (6 bases). The V end lost 6 bases, the J end lost 1 base, and 18 bases lay between the germline ends. The CDR3 has 16 residues. Germline lookup yields CDR1 SEHNR and CDR2 FQNEAQ (reference sequence). The CDR3 sequence is CASRSSADRRNTEAFF. CDR3 DNA: TGTGCCAGCAGATCCTCCGCGGACAGACGGAACACTGAAGCTTTCTTT.

V is TRBV28 and J is TRBJ2-5; D is ambiguous. Trimming left V 8 bases short and J 5 bases short, with 18 bases between. This CDR3 region has 14 residues. Germline V gene lookup returns CDR1 MDHEN and CDR2 SYDVKM. The CDR3 sequence: CASLTGSHAETQYF. DNA of the CDR3: TGTGCCAGCCTGACGGGCTCACATGCCGAGACCCAGTACTTC. Looking up the rest from reference TRBV28 and TRBJ2-5 gives the full variable domain: DVKVTQSSRYLVKRTGEKVFLECVQDMDHENMFWYRQDPGLGLRLIYFSYDVKMKEKGDIPEGYSVSREKKERFSLILESASTNQTSMYLCASLTGSHAETQYFGPGTRLLVL.

The chain employs TRBV28 and TRBJ1-1, with unresolved D. Germline V lookup: CDR1 MDHEN, CDR2 SYDVKM. V was trimmed by 8 bases and J by 12 bases, leaving 13 bases between them. The CDR3 covers 10 residues. In nucleotides, the CDR3 is TGTGCCAGCGGTCCATACGGGACTTTCTTT. Encoded protein: CASGPYGTFF.

The chain is built from TRBV5-1 and TRBJ1-2; D perhaps matches TRBD1 (5 bases). The germline V and J ends were trimmed by 0 bases and 2 bases, with 5 bases remaining between them. This CDR3 comprises 13 residues. Germline V gene lookup returns CDR1 SGHRS and CDR2 YFSETQ. The CDR3 DNA reads TGCGCCAGCAGCTTGGGACAGAACTATGGCTACACCTTC. It codes for CASSLGQNYGYTF.

A few counts support this clone. The chain carries TRBV6-2 or TRBV6-3 and TRBJ1-5; D is unresolved. CDR3 length: 14 residues. The germline V and J ends were trimmed by 2 bases and 7 bases, with 12 bases remaining between them. Germline CDR1 is MNHEY and CDR2 is SVGEGT. The CDR3 region is CASSYAGFGQPQHF. The CDR3, as DNA: TGTGCCAGCAGTTACGCGGGATTTGGGCAGCCCCAGCATTTT.